These T cell receptor beta chains were read from a single sample in a study of blood T cells in healthy people across ages. TCRdb re-analysed the 5' RACE reads in MiXCR, keeping a single row per CDR3 protein. The repertoire includes about 640,000 distinct CDR3 sequences, roughly 41% of them detected once, and about 32% sits in the top ten. Sequencing input: blood. The receptors derive from an elderly man in good health. Both conserved end residues are part of each CDR3. The D gene is left open where the match is weak. Clone sizes are given selectively: once, few, many, or a class where the clone is expanded.

TRBJ2-7 once TRBV24-1 TRBD2 TGTGCCACCAGTGGGGGGGGGACCTCGGTACAGGAGGCCCAGTACTTC CATSGGGTSVQEAQYF
TRBJ2-1 . TRBV7-2 TRBD2 TGTGCCAGCAGGCCGGACGGGGGGGGGTTCTACAATGAGCAGTTCTTC CASRPDGGGFYNEQFF
TRBJ2-6 . TRBV24-1 TRBD1 TGTGCCACCAGTCATGGGACAGGGTTAAACTATGGGGCCAACGTCCTGACTTTC CATSHGTGLNYGANVLTF
TRBJ1-6 . TRBV12-3/TRBV12-4 TRBD1 TGTGCCAGCAGACGGACAGGGGGTGGTTCACCCCTCCACTTT CASRRTGGGSPLHF
TRBJ2-7 . TRBV10-3 TRBD2 TGTGCCATCAGCGCGGGACTAGCGGAGGGGTACGAGCAGTACTTC CAISAGLAEGYEQYF
TRBJ2-3 . TRBV6-2/TRBV6-3 . TGTGCCAGCAGCCGGGGTAGGACGAGCACAGATACGCAGTATTTT CASSRGRTSTDTQYF
TRBJ2-5 few TRBV7-9 . TGTGCCAGCAGCTCTACAGGGAGGGGCGAGACCCAGTACTTC CASSSTGRGETQYF
TRBJ2-1 . TRBV4-2 TRBD2 TGTGCCAGCAGCAACCGGGGGGTTTCCTACAATGAGCAGTTCTTC CASSNRGVSYNEQFF
TRBJ2-1 few TRBV7-2 TRBD2 TGTGCCAGCAGCTCCCCTCCCGGAACTAGCGGGAGAATCGCTGAGCAGTTCTTC CASSSPPGTSGRIAEQFF
TRBJ2-5 . TRBV18 . TGTGCCAGCTCACCACGGCTGGATCAAGAGACCCAGTACTTC CASSPRLDQETQYF
TRBJ1-2 . TRBV20-1 . TGCAGTGCTAGCGAGGGGGGGGCCTATGGCTACACCTTC CSASEGGAYGYTF
TRBJ2-7 . TRBV7-2 . TGTGCCAGCAGCTTAGGGGCTCGGCGAGATCCCTACGAGCAGTACTTC CASSLGARRDPYEQYF
TRBJ2-3 . TRBV30 TRBD1 TGTGCCTGGAGTGCCCGAGGACAGGGGATCACAGATACGCAGTATTTT CAWSARGQGITDTQYF
TRBJ2-7 few TRBV20-1 . TGCAGTGCTAGAGCCCCAGCGAAGGGCTTCTCCTACGAGCAGTACTTC CSARAPAKGFSYEQYF
TRBJ2-1 many TRBV5-1 . TGCGCCAGCAGCTTGGATGCCCCTAACGGCAATGAGCAGTTCTTC CASSLDAPNGNEQFF
TRBJ2-7 . TRBV20-1 . TGCAGTGCTAGAGACCACGTCTCCTACGAGCAGTACTTC CSARDHVSYEQYF
TRBJ2-3 . TRBV20-1 TRBD2 TGCAGTGCTAGAGCTACCTTTATTAGCGGGAGCACAGATACGCAGTATTTT CSARATFISGSTDTQYF
TRBJ1-2 few TRBV7-2 TRBD1 TGTGCCAGCAGCCCTTCAGGGGACAGCTATGGCTACACCTTC CASSPSGDSYGYTF
TRBJ2-1 . TRBV6-5 TRBD2 TGTGCCAGCAGGGACCTGGGACTAGCTACCAATGAGCAGTTCTTC CASRDLGLATNEQFF
TRBJ2-1 . TRBV6-2/TRBV6-3 . TGTGCCAGCAGTCCCCATCAAACCGGCCGAGACAATGAGCAGTTCTTC CASSPHQTGRDNEQFF
TRBJ2-6 . TRBV6-2/TRBV6-3 . TGTGCCAGCGAGACCGGGACCCTCAACTCTGGGGCCAACGTCCTGACTTTC CASETGTLNSGANVLTF
TRBJ2-5 many TRBV20-1 . TGCAGTGCCCACAAGACAGGCGCTAAAGAGACCCAGTACTTC CSAHKTGAKETQYF
TRBJ1-2 . TRBV12-3/TRBV12-4 . TGTGCCAGCACCCCGGGGGGGAACTATGGCTACACCTTC CASTPGGNYGYTF
TRBJ2-1 . TRBV20-1 TRBD1 TGCAGTGCTGCGAGGGACAGCGCCCACGATGAGCAGTTCTTC CSAARDSAHDEQFF
TRBJ2-1 . TRBV18 . TGTGCCAGCTCACCACCGTCGGACTACAATGAGCAGTTCTTC CASSPPSDYNEQFF
TRBJ1-2 . TRBV7-6 TRBD1 TGTGCCAGCAGCACCGCCGGACAGGGCTTTGGTGGCTACACCTTC CASSTAGQGFGGYTF
TRBJ2-3 . TRBV5-6 . TGTGCCAGCAGCGCCTTCTTGCGGGCCCCTAGCACAGATACGCAGTATTTT CASSAFLRAPSTDTQYF
TRBJ2-1 many TRBV10-3 TRBD1 TGTGCCATCGGACGGGGGACAGGGGGGAATGAGCAGTTCTTC CAIGRGTGGNEQFF
TRBJ2-5 . TRBV28 TRBD1 TGTGCCAGCAGCAAAGGGGGACAGGGTCGAGAGACCCAGTACTTC CASSKGGQGRETQYF